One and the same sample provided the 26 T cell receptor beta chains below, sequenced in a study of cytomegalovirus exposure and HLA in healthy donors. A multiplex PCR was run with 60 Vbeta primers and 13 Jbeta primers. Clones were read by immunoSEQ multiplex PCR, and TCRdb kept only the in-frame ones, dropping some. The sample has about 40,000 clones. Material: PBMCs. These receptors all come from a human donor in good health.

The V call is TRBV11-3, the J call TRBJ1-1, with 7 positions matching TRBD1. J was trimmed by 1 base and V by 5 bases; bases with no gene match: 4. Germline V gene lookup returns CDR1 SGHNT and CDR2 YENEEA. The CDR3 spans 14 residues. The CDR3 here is CASSTNRGNTEAFF. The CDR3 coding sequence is TGTGCCAGCAGCACCAACAGGGGGAACACTGAAGCTTTCTTT. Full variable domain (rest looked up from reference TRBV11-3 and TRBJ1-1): EAGVVQSPRYKIIEKKQPVAFWCNPISGHNTLYWYLQNLGQGPELLIRYENEEAVDDSQLPKDRFSAERLKGVDSTLKIQPAELGDSAVYLCASSTNRGNTEAFFGQGTRLTVV.

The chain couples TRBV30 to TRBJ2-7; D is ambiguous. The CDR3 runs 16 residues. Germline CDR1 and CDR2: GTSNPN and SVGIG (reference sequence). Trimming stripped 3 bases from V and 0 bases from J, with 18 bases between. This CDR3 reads CAWRLSSGPSSYEQYF. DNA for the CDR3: TGTGCCTGGAGGCTTTCATCGGGTCCCAGCTCCTACGAGCAGTACTTC. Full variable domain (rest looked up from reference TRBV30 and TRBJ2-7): SQTIHQWPATLVQPVGSPLSLECTVEGTSNPNLYWYRQAAGRGLQLLFYSVGIGQISSEVPQNLSASRPQDRQFILSSKKLLLSDSGFYLCAWRLSSGPSSYEQYFGPGTRLTVT.

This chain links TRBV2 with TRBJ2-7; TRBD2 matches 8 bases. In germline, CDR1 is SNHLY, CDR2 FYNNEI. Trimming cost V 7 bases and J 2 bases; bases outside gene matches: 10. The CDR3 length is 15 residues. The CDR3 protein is CASMARGGLAYEQYF. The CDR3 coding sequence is TGTGCCAGCATGGCCCGGGGGGGACTTGCCTACGAGCAGTACTTC.

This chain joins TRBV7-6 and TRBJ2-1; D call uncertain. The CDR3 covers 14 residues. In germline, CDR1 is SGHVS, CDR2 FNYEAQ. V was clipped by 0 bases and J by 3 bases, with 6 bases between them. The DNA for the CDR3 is TGTGCCAGCAGCTTAGCTGGCAGCTACAATGAGCAGTTCTTC. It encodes CASSLAGSYNEQFF.

The CDR3 reads CASSLAGESDTQYF. CDR3 bases: TGTGCCAGCAGCCTAGCGGGGGAGTCAGATACGCAGTATTTT. This rearrangement joins TRBV6-1 to TRBJ2-3, with 10 bases matching TRBD2. CDR1 and CDR2 from the germline V gene are MNHNS and SASEGT. V lost 6 bases, J lost 4 bases, and 4 bases stayed unmatched. The CDR3 has 14 residues.

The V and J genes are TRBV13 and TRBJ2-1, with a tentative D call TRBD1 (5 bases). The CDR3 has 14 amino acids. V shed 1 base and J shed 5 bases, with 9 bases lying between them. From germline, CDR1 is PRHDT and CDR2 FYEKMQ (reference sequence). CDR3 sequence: CASSLDGQDNEQFF. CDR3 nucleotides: TGTGCCAGCAGCTTAGATGGACAAGACAATGAGCAGTTCTTC.

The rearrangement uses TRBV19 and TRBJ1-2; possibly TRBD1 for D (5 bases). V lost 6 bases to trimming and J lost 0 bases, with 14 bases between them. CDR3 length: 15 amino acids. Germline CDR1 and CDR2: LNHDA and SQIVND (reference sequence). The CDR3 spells CASRRDSRTNYGYTF. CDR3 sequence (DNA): TGTGCCAGTAGACGGGACTCAAGGACTAACTATGGCTACACCTTC.

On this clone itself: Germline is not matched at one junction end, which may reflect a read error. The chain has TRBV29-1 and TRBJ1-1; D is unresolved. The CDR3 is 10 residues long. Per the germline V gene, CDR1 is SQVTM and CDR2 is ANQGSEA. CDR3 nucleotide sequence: TGCAGCGCCAGTTGGACTGGAGCTTTCTTT. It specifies CSASWTGAFF. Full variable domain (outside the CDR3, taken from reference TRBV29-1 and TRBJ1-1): SAVISQKPSRDICQRGTSLTIQCQVDSQVTMMFWYRQQPGQSLTLIATANQGSEATYESGFVIDKFPISRPNLTFSTLTVSNMSPEDSSIYLCSASWTGAFFGQGTRLTVV.

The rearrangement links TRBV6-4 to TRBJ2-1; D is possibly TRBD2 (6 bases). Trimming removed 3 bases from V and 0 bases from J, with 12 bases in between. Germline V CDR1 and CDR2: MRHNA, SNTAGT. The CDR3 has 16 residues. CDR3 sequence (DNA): TGTGCCAGCAGTGATGAGGCGGGAAGCTCCTACAATGAGCAGTTCTTC. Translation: CASSDEAGSSYNEQFF.

The CDR3 bases are TGTGCCAGTAGTAGCCGACAGGGGGCTAGGAACACTGAAGCTTTCTTT. As protein: CASSSRQGARNTEAFF. The J gene is TRBJ1-1, the V gene TRBV19, with 10 bases lining up with TRBD1. The CDR3 totals 16 residues. CDR1 is LNHDA, CDR2 SQIVND, per germline (reference sequence). Unmatched junction bases numbered 6, after V lost 4 bases and J lost 1 base.

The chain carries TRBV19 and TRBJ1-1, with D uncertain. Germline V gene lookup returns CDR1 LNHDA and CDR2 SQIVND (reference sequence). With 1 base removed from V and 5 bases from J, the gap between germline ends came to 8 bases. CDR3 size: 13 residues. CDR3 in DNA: TGTGCCAGTAGTATAGTGGCACCGACTGAAGCTTTCTTT. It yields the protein CASSIVAPTEAFF.

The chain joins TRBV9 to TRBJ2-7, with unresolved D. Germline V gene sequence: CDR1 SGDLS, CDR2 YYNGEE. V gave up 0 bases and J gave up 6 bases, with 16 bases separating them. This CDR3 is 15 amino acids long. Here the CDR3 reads CASSVVPSASSEQYF. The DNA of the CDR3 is TGTGCCAGCAGCGTAGTGCCCAGCGCCTCGAGCGAGCAGTACTTC.

The CDR3 here is CASSSGLNTEAFF. In DNA form, the CDR3 reads TGTGCCAGCTCCAGTGGCCTGAACACTGAAGCTTTCTTT. The genes are TRBV18 and TRBJ1-1; no firm D call. V shed 6 bases and J shed 0 bases, with 8 bases lying between them. Germline CDR1 and CDR2: KGHSH and LQKENI. The CDR3 totals 13 residues.

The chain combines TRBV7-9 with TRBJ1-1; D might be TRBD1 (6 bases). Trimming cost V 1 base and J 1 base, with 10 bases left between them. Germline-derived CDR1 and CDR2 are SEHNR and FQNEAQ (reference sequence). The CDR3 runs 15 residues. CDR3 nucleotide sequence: TGTGCCAGCAGCTTAGTTGGGACACCGAACACTGAAGCTTTCTTT. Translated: CASSLVGTPNTEAFF.

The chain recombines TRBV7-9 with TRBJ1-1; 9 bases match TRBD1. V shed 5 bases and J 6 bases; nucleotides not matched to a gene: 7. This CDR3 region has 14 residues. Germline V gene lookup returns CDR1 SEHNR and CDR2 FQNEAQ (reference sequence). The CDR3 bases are TGTGCCAGCAGCGCCGCGACAGGGGGAGCTGAAGCTTTCTTT. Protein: CASSAATGGAEAFF.

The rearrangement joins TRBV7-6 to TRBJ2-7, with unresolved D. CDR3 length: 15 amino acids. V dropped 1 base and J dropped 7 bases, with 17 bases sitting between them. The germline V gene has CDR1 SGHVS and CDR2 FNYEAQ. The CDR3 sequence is CASSLDIDTGSEQYF. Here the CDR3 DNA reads TGTGCCAGCAGCTTAGATATAGATACTGGTTCGGAGCAGTACTTC. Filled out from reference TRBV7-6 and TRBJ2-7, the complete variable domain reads GAGVSQSPRYKVTKRGQDVALRCDPISGHVSLYWYRQALGQGPEFLTYFNYEAQQDKSGLPNDRFSAERPEGSISTLTIQRTEQRDSAMYRCASSLDIDTGSEQYFGPGTRLTVT.

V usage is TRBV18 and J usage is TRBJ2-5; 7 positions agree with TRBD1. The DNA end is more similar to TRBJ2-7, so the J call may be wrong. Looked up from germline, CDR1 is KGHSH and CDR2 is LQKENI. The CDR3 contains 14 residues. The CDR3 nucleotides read TGTGCCAGCTCACCACCGACAGGGTCTAACGAGCAGTACTTC. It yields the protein CASSPPTGSNEQYF.

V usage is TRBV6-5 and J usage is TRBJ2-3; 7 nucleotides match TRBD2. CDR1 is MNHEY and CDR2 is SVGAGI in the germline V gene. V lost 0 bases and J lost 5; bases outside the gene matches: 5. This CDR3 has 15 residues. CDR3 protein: CASSYSGEGGDTQYF. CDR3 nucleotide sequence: TGTGCCAGCAGTTACTCTGGGGAGGGAGGAGATACGCAGTATTTT.

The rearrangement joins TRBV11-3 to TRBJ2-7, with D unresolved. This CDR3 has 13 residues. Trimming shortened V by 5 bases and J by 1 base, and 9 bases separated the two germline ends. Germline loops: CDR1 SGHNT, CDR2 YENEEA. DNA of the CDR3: TGTGCCAGCAGCCGCGGTGGGTCCTACGAGCAGTACTTC. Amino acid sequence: CASSRGGSYEQYF.

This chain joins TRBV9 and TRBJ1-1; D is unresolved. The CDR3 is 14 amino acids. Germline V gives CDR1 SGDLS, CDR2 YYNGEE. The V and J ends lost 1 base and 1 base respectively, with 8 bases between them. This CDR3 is CASSVREGNTEAFF. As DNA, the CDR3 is TGTGCCAGCAGCGTAAGGGAGGGGAACACTGAAGCTTTCTTT.

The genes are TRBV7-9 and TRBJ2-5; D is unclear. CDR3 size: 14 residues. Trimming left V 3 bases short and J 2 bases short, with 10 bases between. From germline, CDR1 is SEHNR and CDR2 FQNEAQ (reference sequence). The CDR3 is CASSFRGRQETQYF. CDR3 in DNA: TGTGCCAGCAGCTTCCGAGGTCGGCAAGAGACCCAGTACTTC.

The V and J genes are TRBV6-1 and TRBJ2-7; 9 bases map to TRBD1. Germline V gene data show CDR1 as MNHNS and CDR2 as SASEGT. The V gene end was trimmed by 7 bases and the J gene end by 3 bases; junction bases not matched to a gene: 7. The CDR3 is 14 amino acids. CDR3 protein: CASTWTGVGYEQYF. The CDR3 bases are TGTGCCAGCACCTGGACAGGGGTGGGCTACGAGCAGTACTTC.

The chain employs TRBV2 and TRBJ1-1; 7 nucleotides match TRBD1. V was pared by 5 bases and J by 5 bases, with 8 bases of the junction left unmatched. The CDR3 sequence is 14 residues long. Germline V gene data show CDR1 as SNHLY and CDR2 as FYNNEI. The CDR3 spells CASSHDRAGTEAFF. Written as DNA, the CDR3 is TGTGCCAGCAGTCATGACAGGGCGGGGACTGAAGCTTTCTTT.

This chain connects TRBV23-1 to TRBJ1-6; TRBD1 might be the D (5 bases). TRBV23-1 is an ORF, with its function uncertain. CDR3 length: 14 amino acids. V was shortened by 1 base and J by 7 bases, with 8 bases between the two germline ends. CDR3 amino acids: CASSQLSGNSPLHF. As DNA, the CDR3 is TGCGCCAGCAGTCAATTATCAGGGAATTCACCCCTCCACTTT.

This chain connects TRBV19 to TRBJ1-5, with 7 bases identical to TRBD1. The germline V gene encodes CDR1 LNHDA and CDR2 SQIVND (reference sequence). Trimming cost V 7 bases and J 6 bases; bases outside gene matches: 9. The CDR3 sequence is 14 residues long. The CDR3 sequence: CASNGQVRGQPQHF. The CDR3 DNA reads TGTGCCAGTAACGGACAGGTCCGAGGTCAGCCCCAGCATTTT.

CDR3 in amino acids: CASRTGTYEQYF. CDR3 bases: TGTGCCAGCAGAACGGGGACCTACGAGCAGTACTTC. V usage is TRBV7-9 and J usage is TRBJ2-7, with TRBD2 as a possible D gene (5 bases). CDR3 length: 12 amino acids. V was trimmed by 6 bases and J by 2 bases, leaving 8 bases between them. Germline loops: CDR1 SEHNR, CDR2 FQNEAQ (reference sequence).